The 17 T cell receptor beta chains below were found in one sample sequenced in a study of shared clonotypes between healthy human individuals. Here immunoSEQ multiplex PCR was the method, and the copy in TCRdb shows in-frame clones only, minus some. The data show about a million clones, with about three quarters seen just once and 1.5% held by the top ten. What was sequenced was memory CD4+ T cells sorted from blood. Subset of the sample: CD45RA-negative fraction. The receptors here all came from a man aged 18 to 29 in good health.

In its sample, this clone was seen many times. This sequence joins TRBV10-1 and TRBJ2-2; perhaps TRBD2 as D (6 bases). This CDR3 has 15 residues. Germline V lookup: CDR1 WNHNN, CDR2 SYGVQD (reference sequence). V shed 2 bases and J shed 0 bases, with 7 bases lying between them. CDR3 DNA: TGCGCCAGCAGTGAGAAGCGGGCGAACACCGGGGAGCTGTTTTTT. It is translated as CASSEKRANTGELFF.

Comment on this clone: With a much larger clone just one base away, this may be a read error. The CDR3 DNA reads as TGTGCCAGCAGCCCGGGACAGAATAATGAAAAACTGTTTTTT. This encodes CASSPGQNNEKLFF. The genes are TRBV7-2 and TRBJ1-4; 7 bases line up with TRBD1. This CDR3 has 14 residues. V was clipped by 5 bases and J by 4 bases; unmatched bases: 4. Germline values: CDR1 SGHTA, CDR2 FQGNSA. Combining the CDR3 with reference TRBV7-2 and TRBJ1-4 gives the whole variable domain GAGVSQSPSNKVTEKGKDVELRCDPISGHTALYWYRQSLGQGLEFLIYFQGNSAPDKSGLPSDRFSAERTGGSVSTLTIQRTQQEDSAVYLCASSPGQNNEKLFFGSGTQLSVL.

J is TRBJ1-2 and V is TRBV7-9; 9 bases are shared with TRBD1. J was trimmed by 7 bases and V by 3 bases; bases with no gene match: 6. Germline V lookup: CDR1 SEHNR, CDR2 FQNEAQ (reference sequence). This CDR3 comprises 14 residues. The CDR3 sequence: CASSFWGQGFGYTF. DNA of the CDR3: TGTGCCAGCAGCTTTTGGGGACAGGGATTTGGCTACACCTTC.

The chain recombines TRBV15 with TRBJ2-3, with D uncertain. Looked up from germline, CDR1 is LNHNV and CDR2 is YYDKDF (reference sequence). V was clipped by 0 bases and J by 7 bases, with 5 bases between them. The CDR3 totals 12 residues. The DNA of the CDR3 is TGTGCCACCAGCAGAGACGGGTATACGCAGTATTTT. As protein: CATSRDGYTQYF.

V is TRBV5-1 and J is TRBJ1-4, with D possibly TRBD1 on 5 matching bases. Trimming left V 5 bases short and J 8 bases short, with 16 bases between. The germline V gene has CDR1 SGHRS and CDR2 YFSETQ. CDR3 length: 14 amino acids. The chain's CDR3 is CASSPGLGREKLFF. The CDR3 bases are TGCGCCAGCAGTCCGGGACTCGGTCGAGAAAAACTGTTTTTT.

Comment on this clone: The sample carries other DNA sequences with the same CDR3. This chain joins TRBV18 and TRBJ2-5; D uncertain. V was cut by 0 bases and J by 5 bases, with 7 bases left in between. The germline V gene encodes CDR1 KGHSH and CDR2 LQKENI. The CDR3 consists of 13 residues. The CDR3 sequence: CASSPPSSETQYF. Written as DNA, the CDR3 is TGTGCCAGCTCACCACCAAGCTCGGAGACCCAGTACTTC.

This clone was seen ten or more times. The V and J genes are TRBV5-5 and TRBJ1-3; tentatively, D is TRBD1 (6 bases). This CDR3 comprises 17 residues. V dropped 0 bases and J dropped 0 bases, with 13 bases sitting between them. Germline V CDR1 and CDR2: SGHKS, YYEKEE (reference sequence). DNA for the CDR3: TGTGCCAGCAGCTTGGTCCTGGGGGGCCCCTCTGGAAACACCATATATTTT. The encoded protein is CASSLVLGGPSGNTIYF.

This chain joins TRBV5-5 and TRBJ2-7, with a tentative D call TRBD2 (5 bases). The CDR3 is 14 residues long. V was shortened by 3 bases and J by 3 bases, with 13 bases between the two germline ends. CDR1 and CDR2 (germline): SGHKS, YYEKEE (reference sequence). The DNA for the CDR3 is TGTGCCAGCAGCTCCGTCGTCCGGGGCTACGAGCAGTACTTC. It specifies CASSSVVRGYEQYF.

The J gene is TRBJ1-5, the V gene TRBV2, with a tentative D call TRBD1 (6 bases). Germline CDR1 SNHLY, CDR2 FYNNEI. V was cut by 4 bases and J by 4 bases, with 14 bases left in between. The CDR3 is 15 residues long. The CDR3 loop is CASSGALGANQPQHF. The CDR3, as DNA: TGTGCCAGCAGTGGAGCTTTGGGGGCGAATCAGCCCCAGCATTTT.

The chain carries TRBV7-9 and TRBJ1-2; D is undetermined. The V gene's germline CDR1 is SEHNR and CDR2 FQNEAQ (reference sequence). Trimming removed 5 bases from V and 2 bases from J, with 9 bases in between. The length of the CDR3 is 13 residues. This CDR3 reads CASSALENYGYTF. Here the CDR3 DNA reads TGTGCCAGCAGCGCTCTAGAGAACTATGGCTACACCTTC.

In its sample, this clone was seen once. The chain uses TRBV18 and TRBJ1-3, with D hard to call. Germline assignment: CDR1 KGHSH and CDR2 LQKENI. V was pared by 2 bases and J by 0 bases, with 11 bases between. The CDR3 runs to 16 residues. The CDR3 bases are TGTGCCAGCTCACCAAACAGCGGCCTCTCTGGAAACACCATATATTTT. Its translation is CASSPNSGLSGNTIYF.

The gene calls are TRBV6-5 and TRBJ1-5; 10 bases are a match to TRBD1. This CDR3 region has 14 residues. The V gene end was trimmed by 6 bases and the J gene end by 2 bases; junction bases not matched to a gene: 1. Germline loops: CDR1 MNHEY, CDR2 SVGAGI. The CDR3 DNA reads TGTGCCAGCAGGGGGACAGGGGGCAATCAGCCCCAGCATTTT. This codes for CASRGTGGNQPQHF.

This clone was observed once. The gene calls are TRBV11-2 and TRBJ2-4; TRBD1 matches at 11 bases. Trimming took 3 bases from V and 7 from J; bases not matched to a gene: 2. The CDR3 totals 14 residues. Germline V gene sequence: CDR1 SGHAT, CDR2 FQNNGV. The CDR3 bases are TGTGCCAGCAGCTTGGGACAGGGGGGGAACATTCAGTACTTC. Its translation: CASSLGQGGNIQYF.

Details on this clone: Other DNA variants within this sample encode the same CDR3. The chain links TRBV2 to TRBJ2-7; 10 bases align to TRBD1. Germline V gives CDR1 SNHLY, CDR2 FYNNEI. The CDR3 contains 12 residues. J lost 3 bases, V lost 8 bases, and 1 base had no gene match. The CDR3 DNA is TGTGCCAGCCGGGACAGGGGCTACGAGCAGTACTTC. It encodes CASRDRGYEQYF.

V and J are TRBV5-1 and TRBJ2-3; TRBD1 agrees at 7 bases. The germline V gene has CDR1 SGHRS and CDR2 YFSETQ. This CDR3 has 16 residues. The V and J ends lost 7 bases and 0 bases, in that order; junction bases with no gene match: 11. The CDR3 DNA is TGCGCCAGCGGATCCGACAGGGCCGGTAGCACAGATACGCAGTATTTT. Translated, it gives CASGSDRAGSTDTQYF.

With regard to this clone: Given a much more abundant clone one base away, this may be a read error. V is TRBV27 and J is TRBJ1-1, with D possibly TRBD1 on 6 matching bases. Germline V gene lookup returns CDR1 MNHEY and CDR2 SMNVEV (reference sequence). The CDR3 has 13 amino acids. V was shortened by 6 bases and J by 1 base, with 9 bases between the two germline ends. CDR3 protein: CASRGAGNTEAFF. The CDR3 bases are TGTGCCAGCAGGGGGGCGGGGAACACTGAAGCTTTCTTT.

The chain couples TRBV12-5 to TRBJ2-1, with TRBD2 identical over 8 bases. The CDR3 totals 15 residues. Germline V lookup: CDR1 LGHNT, CDR2 FRNRAP. The trim removed 6 bases at V and 8 bases at J, leaving 12 bases unmatched. The CDR3: CASGSGTSRVDEQFF. CDR3 in DNA: TGTGCTAGTGGCTCCGGGACTAGTAGAGTGGATGAGCAGTTCTTC.